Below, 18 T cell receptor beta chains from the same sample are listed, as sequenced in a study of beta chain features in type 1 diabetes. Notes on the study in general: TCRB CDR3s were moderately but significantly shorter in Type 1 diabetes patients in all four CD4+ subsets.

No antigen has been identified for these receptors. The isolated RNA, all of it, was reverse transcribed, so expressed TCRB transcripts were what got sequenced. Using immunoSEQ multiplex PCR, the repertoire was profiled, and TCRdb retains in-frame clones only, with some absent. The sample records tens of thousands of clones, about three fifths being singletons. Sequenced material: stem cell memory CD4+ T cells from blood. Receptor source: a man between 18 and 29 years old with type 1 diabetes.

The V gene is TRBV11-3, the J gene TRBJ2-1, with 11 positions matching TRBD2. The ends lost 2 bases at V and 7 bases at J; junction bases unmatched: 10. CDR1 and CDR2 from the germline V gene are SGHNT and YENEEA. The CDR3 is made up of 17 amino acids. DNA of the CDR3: TGTGCCAGCAGCTTAAGGGCCGGGACTAGCGGTATAAATGAGCAGTTCTTC. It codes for CASSLRAGTSGINEQFF.

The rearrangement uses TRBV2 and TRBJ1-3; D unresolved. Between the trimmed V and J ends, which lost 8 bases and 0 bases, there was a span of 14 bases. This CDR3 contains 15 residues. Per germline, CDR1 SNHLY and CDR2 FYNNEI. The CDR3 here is CASRAPGFSGNTIYF. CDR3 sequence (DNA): TGTGCCAGCCGAGCACCGGGATTCTCTGGAAACACCATATATTTT. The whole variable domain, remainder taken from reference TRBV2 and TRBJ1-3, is EPEVTQTPSHQVTQMGQEVILRCVPISNHLYFYWYRQILGQKVEFLVSFYNNEISEKSEIFDDQFSVERPDGSNFTLKIRSTKLEDSAMYFCASRAPGFSGNTIYFGEGSWLTVV.

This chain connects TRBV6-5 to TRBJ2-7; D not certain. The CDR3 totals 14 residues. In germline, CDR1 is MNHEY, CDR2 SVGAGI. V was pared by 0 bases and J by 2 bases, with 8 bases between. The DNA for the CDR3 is TGTGCCAGCAGTTACTCGGGCAGGACCTACGAGCAGTACTTC. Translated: CASSYSGRTYEQYF.

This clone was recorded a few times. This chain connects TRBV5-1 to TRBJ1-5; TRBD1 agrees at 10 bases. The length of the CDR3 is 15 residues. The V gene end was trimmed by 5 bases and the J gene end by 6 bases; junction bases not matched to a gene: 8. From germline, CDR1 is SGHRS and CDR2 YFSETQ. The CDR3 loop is CASSLTGGTGQPQHF. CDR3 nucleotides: TGCGCCAGCAGTCTGACAGGGGGCACGGGTCAGCCCCAGCATTTT.

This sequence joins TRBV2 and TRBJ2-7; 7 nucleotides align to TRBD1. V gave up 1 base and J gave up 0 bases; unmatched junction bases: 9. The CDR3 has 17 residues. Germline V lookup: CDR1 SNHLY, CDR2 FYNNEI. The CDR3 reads CASSEEDRAPYSYEQYF. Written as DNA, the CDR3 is TGTGCCAGCAGTGAAGAAGACAGGGCTCCCTACTCCTACGAGCAGTACTTC.

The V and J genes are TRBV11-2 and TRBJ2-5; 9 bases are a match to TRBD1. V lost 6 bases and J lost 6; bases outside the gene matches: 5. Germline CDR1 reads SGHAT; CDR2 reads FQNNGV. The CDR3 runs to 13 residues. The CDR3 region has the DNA TGTGCCAGCAGTACAGGGGGCGCAAAGACCCAGTACTTC. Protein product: CASSTGGAKTQYF.

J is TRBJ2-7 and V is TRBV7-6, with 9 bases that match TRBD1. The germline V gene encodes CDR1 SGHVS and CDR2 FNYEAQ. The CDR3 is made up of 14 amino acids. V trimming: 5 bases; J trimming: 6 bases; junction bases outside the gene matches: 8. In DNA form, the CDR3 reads TGTGCCAGCAGCCAACCGGGACAGGGAACCGAGCAGTACTTC. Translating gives CASSQPGQGTEQYF.

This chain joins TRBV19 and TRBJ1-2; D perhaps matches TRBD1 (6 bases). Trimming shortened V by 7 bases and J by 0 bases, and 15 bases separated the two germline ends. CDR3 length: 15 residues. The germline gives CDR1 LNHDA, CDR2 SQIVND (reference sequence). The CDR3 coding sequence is TGTGCCAGTATCCCACCCGGACAGCCTAACTATGGCTACACCTTC. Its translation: CASIPPGQPNYGYTF.

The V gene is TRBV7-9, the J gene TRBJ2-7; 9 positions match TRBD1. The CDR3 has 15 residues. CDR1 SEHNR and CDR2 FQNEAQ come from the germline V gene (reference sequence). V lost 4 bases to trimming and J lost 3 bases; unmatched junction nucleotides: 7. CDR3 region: CASSSQTGGIYEQYF. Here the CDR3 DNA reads TGTGCCAGCAGCTCTCAGACAGGGGGAATCTACGAGCAGTACTTC.

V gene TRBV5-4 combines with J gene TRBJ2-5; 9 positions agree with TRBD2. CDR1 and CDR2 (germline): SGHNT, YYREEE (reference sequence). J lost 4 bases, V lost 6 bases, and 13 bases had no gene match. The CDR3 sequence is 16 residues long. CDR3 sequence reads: CASTSRSGRIGETQYF. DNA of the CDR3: TGTGCCAGCACTTCTCGCAGCGGGAGGATTGGAGAGACCCAGTACTTC.

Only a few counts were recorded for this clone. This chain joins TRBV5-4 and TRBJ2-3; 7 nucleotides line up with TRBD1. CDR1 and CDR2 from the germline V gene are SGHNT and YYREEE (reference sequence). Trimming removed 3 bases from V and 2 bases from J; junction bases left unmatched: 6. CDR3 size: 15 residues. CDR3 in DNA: TGTGCCAGCAGCTACAGACAGGGTGACACAGATACGCAGTATTTT. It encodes CASSYRQGDTDTQYF.

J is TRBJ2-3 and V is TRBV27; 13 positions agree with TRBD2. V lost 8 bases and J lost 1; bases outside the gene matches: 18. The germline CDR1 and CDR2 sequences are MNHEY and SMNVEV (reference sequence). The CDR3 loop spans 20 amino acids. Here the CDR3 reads CASWPASGWGLAGRTDTQYF. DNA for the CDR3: TGTGCCAGCTGGCCCGCCTCAGGGTGGGGACTAGCGGGACGCACAGATACGCAGTATTTT.

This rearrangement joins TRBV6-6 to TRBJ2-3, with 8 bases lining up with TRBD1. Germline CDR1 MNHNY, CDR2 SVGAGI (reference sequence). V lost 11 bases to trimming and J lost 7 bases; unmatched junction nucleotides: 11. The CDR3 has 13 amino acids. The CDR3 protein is CAAGGTGWNTQYF. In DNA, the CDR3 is TGTGCCGCTGGAGGGACAGGCTGGAATACGCAGTATTTT.

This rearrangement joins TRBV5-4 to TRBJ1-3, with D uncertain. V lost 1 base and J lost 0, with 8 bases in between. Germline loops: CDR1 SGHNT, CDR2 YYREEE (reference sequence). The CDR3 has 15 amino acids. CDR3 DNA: TGTGCCAGCAGCTTGACAGCATTCTCTGGAAACACCATATATTTT. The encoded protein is CASSLTAFSGNTIYF.

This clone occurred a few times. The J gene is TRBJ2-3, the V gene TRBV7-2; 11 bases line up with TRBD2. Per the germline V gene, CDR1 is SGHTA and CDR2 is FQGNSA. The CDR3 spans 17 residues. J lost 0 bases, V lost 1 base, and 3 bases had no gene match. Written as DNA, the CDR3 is TGTGCCAGCAGCTTAGTAGCGGGGGGGCCTAGCACAGATACGCAGTATTTT. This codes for CASSLVAGGPSTDTQYF.

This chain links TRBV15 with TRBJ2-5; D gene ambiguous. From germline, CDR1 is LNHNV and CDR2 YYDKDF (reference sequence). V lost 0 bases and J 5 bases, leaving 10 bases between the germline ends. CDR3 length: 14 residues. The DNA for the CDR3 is TGTGCCACCAGCAGAGACAGGCCCCGGGAGACCCAGTACTTC. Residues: CATSRDRPRETQYF.

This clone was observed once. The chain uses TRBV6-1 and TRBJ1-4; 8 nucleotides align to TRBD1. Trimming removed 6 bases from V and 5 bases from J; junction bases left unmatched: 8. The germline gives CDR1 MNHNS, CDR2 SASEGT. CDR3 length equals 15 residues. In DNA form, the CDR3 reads TGTGCCAGCAGAGGACAGGGAAGGGGGAATGAAAAACTGTTTTTT. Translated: CASRGQGRGNEKLFF.

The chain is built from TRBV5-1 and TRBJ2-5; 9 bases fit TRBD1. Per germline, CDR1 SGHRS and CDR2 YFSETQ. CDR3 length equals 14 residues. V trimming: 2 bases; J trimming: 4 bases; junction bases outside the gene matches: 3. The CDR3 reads CASSLGQGRETQYF. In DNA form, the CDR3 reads TGCGCCAGCAGCTTAGGACAGGGGAGAGAGACCCAGTACTTC.